What follows describes a single T cell receptor (beta chain). This clonotype occurred a few times. Its binding antigen is unknown. No much larger clone exists at a distance of one base, and base qualities are not known. The germline V gene provides CDR1 SGHTA and CDR2 FQGNSA. Counted from cysteine to phenylalanine, this CDR3 has 14 amino acids. Only the CDR3 portion is preserved as DNA: 42 bases, with reading frame beginning at the first base. The V and J ends are trimmed by 10 bases and 4 bases, leaving 18 bases between them. What the treatment or condition label conveys for this sample: live attenuated yellow fever vaccine strain. At each blood-draw timepoint, two biological replicates of bulk PBMCs were collected. PBMCs were isolated from peripheral blood using a standard Ficoll-Paque protocol. RNA was extracted with TriZol from bulk PBMCs, CD4 and CD8 fractions, and dextramer-positive and dextramer-negative fractions.

The source of the sample is a study of T cells after yellow fever vaccination (dated by TCRdb to between 2018 and 2021). Broadly, across the study: The SMART-Seq v4 Ultra Low Input RNA kit was used to prepare libraries from fractions with low cell numbers. Two healthy male donors, one aged 18 to 30 and one aged 30 to 39 years, were included in the cohort. To follow T-cell clones before and after primary and booster YFV17D yellow fever vaccination, bulk TCR alpha and beta repertoires were sequenced over time. Bulk PBMC replicates and cell subsets were isolated from blood drawn at multiple timepoints before and after both primary and secondary immunization. The full study reports these points: Most clones expanded after primary vaccination (approximately 96% of CD4 and roughly 91% of CD8) were re-detected after the booster, suggesting that broad memory maintenance occurred. Compared with the primary T-cell response, the secondary T-cell response was weaker but faster, peaking on day 5 rather than day 15. A small fraction of clonotypes showed up in both the CD4 and CD8 compartments, probably as a result of convergent recombination. Computational filtering was required because FACS-sorted repertoires could contain abundant contaminating clonotypes from the bulk population. Because only a couple of donors were included in the study, the extent to which the findings can be generalized is limited.

Synthesis of TCR cDNA relied on 5'RACE template switching, a step that introduced a universal primer site along with unique molecular identifiers. Priming for cDNA synthesis came from both the TCR alpha and TCR beta constant segments. Libraries were amplified in two PCR steps, with sample barcodes and sequencing adapters added in the second step. Libraries were sequenced on Illumina HiSeq 2500 (2x100 bp) or NovaSeq (2x150 bp). Under the source paper's analysis protocol: MIGEC was used to demultiplex reads and collapse the reads into UMI consensus sequences, and MiXCR was used for V(D)J alignment. Using edgeR on replicate PBMC samples, clonotypes were called vaccine-responding if FDR was below 0.01 and the log2 fold change was above 5 up to day 15. Bulk clonotypes were assigned CD4 or CD8 identity according to which sequenced CD4 or CD8 repertoire held them at higher abundance. The public reads were reprocessed in TCRdb via fastp at Q25 and MiXCR, keeping in-frame beta chains. Each CDR3 protein gets just one entry, which takes the most common genes and DNA from the rows behind it. TCRdb's processing, not the authors' own work, is the source of the V and J calls. In this sample the table shows about 350,000 distinct CDR3 sequences, roughly 8.6% of which occur a single time. The ten largest account for about 16% of the sample.

The V and J genes are TRBV7-2 and TRBJ2-3; TRBD2 could be the D gene, as 7 bases match. The material was PBMCs, obtained about 41 days after the first yellow fever vaccination. The receptor was derived from a man younger than 30 who received the YFV17D yellow fever vaccine. The DNA sequence is as follows: TGTGCCACACAGGTTCGGGGGGCCGCAGATACGCAGTATTTT. Its translation reads: CATQVRGAADTQYF.